Reported below is one TCR beta chain. Its antigen is still unknown. Separate cDNA molecules received unique molecular identifiers, which the library attached to them. TCRdb redid the calling of the RACE reads with MiXCR, one entry per CDR3 protein. The sample shows approximately 120,000 distinct CDR3 sequences, 9.2% of them seen only once. This sample is drawn from a study of human T cells and chemical hapten exposure. In the study overall: After 6 days, upper back 0.01% DPC patch tests were scored.

Study outcomes and limitations: Donors, who had alopecia, may show an immune response that differs from healthy people's.

The CDR3 length is 18 residues. The germline CDR1 and CDR2 sequences are SGHTA and FQGNSA. V was cut by 3 bases and J by 0 bases, with 21 bases left in between. Time point here: patch test 2, 6 weeks after DPC sensitization. As to treatment: therapeutic diphenylcyclopropenone sensitization with weekly scalp DPC. The source material was whole blood, sampled in connection with sensitization to the hapten diphenylcyclopropenone (DPC). This TCR came from a middle-aged woman with alopecia areata. Some clones in this sample may be carry-over from other donors' samples. The chain carries TRBV7-2 and TRBJ2-7; D is possibly TRBD2 (7 bases). The chain's CDR3 is CASSFSGGGIVTSYEQYF. The CDR3 bases are TGTGCCAGCAGCTTTAGTGGCGGGGGCATAGTGACCTCCTACGAGCAGTACTTC.